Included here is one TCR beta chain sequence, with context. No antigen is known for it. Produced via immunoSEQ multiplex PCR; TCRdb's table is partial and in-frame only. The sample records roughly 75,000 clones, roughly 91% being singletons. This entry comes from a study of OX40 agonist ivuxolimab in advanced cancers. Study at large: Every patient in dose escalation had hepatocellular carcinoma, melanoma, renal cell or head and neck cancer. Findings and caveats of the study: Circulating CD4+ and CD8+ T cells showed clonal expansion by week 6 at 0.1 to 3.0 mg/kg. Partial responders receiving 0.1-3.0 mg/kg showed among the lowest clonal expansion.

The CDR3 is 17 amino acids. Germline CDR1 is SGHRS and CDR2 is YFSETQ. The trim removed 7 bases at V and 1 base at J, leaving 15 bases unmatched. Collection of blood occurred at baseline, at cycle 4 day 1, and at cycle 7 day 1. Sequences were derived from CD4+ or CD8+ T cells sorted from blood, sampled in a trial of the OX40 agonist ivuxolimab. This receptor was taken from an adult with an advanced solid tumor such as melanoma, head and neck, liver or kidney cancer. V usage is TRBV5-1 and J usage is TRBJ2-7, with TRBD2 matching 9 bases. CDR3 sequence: CASSNVVAGAFSYEQYF. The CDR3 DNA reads TGCGCCAGCTCCAACGTGGTAGCGGGAGCGTTTTCCTACGAGCAGTACTTC.